The clone carrying this TCR beta chain was counted only a few times. Its antigen is currently unknown. Primers used in a second PCR of roughly 6 to 12 cycles were a sample-barcoded 5' primer and a J-beta primer mix. TCRdb re-called the 5' RACE reads with MiXCR, one entry per CDR3 protein. The profile shows 1.5 million to 2 million distinct CDR3 sequences, roughly a third of them singletons. This sample is drawn from a study of blood T cells in healthy people across ages. Regarding the study as a whole: Among long-lived donors, naive CD4+ cells were more numerous and diversity higher than in aged donors. Across samples, TCR beta diversity tracked strongly with naive T cell percentage.

V was pared by 7 bases and J by 6 bases, with 14 bases of the junction left unmatched. The CDR3 length is 15 residues. Germline CDR1 and CDR2: SGDLS and YYNGEE. The sample consisted of blood. The sequence was collected from a woman aged 25 to 39 in good health. The V and J genes are TRBV9 and TRBJ1-1; 8 nucleotides align to TRBD1. The CDR3 nucleotides are TGTGCCAGCGGTTCGACAGGGGACGCCAAGGCTGAAGCTTTCTTT. It specifies CASGSTGDAKAEAFF.